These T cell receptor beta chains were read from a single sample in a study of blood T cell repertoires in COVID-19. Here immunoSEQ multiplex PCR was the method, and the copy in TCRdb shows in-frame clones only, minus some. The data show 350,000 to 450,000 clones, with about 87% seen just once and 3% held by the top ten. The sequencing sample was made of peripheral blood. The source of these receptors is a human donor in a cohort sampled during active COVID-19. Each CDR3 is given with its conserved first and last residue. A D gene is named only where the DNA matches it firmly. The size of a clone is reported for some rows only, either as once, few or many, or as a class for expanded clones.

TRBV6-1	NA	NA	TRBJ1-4	CASSEGSQGLEKLFF	TGTGCCAGCAGTGAAGGTTCGCAGGGTTTAGAAAAACTGTTTTTT
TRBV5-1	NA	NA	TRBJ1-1	CASSSQGSSDTEAFF	TGCGCCAGCAGCTCTCAGGGAAGCTCGGACACTGAAGCTTTCTTT
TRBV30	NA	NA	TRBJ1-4	CAWSVKGPDEKLFF	TGTGCCTGGAGTGTAAAGGGGCCGGATGAAAAACTGTTTTTT
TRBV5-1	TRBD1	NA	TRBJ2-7	CASGNRGEQYF	TGCGCCAGCGGAAACAGGGGCGAGCAGTACTTC
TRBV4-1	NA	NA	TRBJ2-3	CASGRWFTDTQYF	TGCGCCAGCGGGAGGTGGTTTACAGATACGCAGTATTTT
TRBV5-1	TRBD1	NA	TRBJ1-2	CASSTWTGVNYGYTF	TGCGCCAGCAGCACCTGGACAGGAGTTAACTATGGCTACACCTTC
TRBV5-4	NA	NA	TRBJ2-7	CASRSRLGDYEQYF	TGTGCCAGCCGCTCTCGGCTAGGGGACTACGAGCAGTACTTC
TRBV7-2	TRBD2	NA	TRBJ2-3	CASALAGVVADTQYF	TGTGCCAGCGCATTAGCGGGAGTGGTGGCAGATACGCAGTATTTT
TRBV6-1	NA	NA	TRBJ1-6	CASSELWSRVNSPLHF	TGTGCCAGCAGTGAATTATGGAGCAGAGTCAATTCACCCCTCCACTTT
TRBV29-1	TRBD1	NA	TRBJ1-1	CSAPPLGQAVTEAFF	TGCAGCGCTCCACCCTTGGGACAGGCCGTCACTGAAGCTTTCTTT
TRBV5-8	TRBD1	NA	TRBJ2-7	CASRDRAPYEQYF	TGTGCCAGCCGGGACAGGGCCCCCTACGAGCAGTACTTC
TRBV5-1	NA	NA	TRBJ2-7	CASSLGQEDEQYF	TGCGCCAGCAGCTTGGGGCAGGAGGACGAGCAGTACTTC
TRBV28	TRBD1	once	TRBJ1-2	CASSFGTGVVSGYGYTF	TGTGCCAGCAGTTTCGGGACAGGGGTTGTAAGTGGCTATGGCTACACCTTC
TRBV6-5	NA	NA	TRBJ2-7	CATFDRSSYEQYF	TGTGCCACCTTCGACAGGAGCTCCTACGAGCAGTACTTC
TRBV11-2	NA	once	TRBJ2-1	CASRPRRTSNEQFF	TGTGCCAGCAGACCCCGGAGAACCTCCAATGAGCAGTTCTTC
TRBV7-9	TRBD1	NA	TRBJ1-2	CASSRRTGGMGNGYTF	TGTGCCAGCAGCCGCCGGACAGGGGGAATGGGCAATGGCTACACCTTC
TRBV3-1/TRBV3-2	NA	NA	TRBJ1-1	CASSQDSLSLNTEAFF	TGTGCCAGCAGCCAAGATTCCCTCTCCCTGAACACTGAAGCTTTCTTT
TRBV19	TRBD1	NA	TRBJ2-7	CASSMDRVSEQYF	TGTGCCAGTAGTATGGACAGGGTATCCGAGCAGTACTTC
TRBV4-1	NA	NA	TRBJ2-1	CASSQVQAGLVRSYNEQFF	TGCGCCAGCAGCCAAGTTCAAGCGGGCCTCGTCCGCTCCTACAATGAGCAGTTCTTC
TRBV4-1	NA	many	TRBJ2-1	CASSHSAPGQSDNEQFF	TGCGCCAGCAGCCACTCCGCCCCCGGACAGTCTGACAATGAGCAGTTCTTC
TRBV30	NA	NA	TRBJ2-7	CAWKRKLGGSYEQYF	TGTGCCTGGAAAAGGAAGCTAGGGGGCTCCTACGAGCAGTACTTC
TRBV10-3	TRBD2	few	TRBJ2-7	CAISGAGTSGAYEQYF	TGTGCCATCAGTGGGGCCGGGACTAGCGGGGCCTACGAGCAGTACTTC
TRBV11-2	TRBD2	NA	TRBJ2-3	CASSLPSGGDTQYF	TGTGCCAGCAGCTTGCCTAGCGGGGGGGATACGCAGTATTTT
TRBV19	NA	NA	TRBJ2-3	CASSVGTDTQYF	TGTGCCAGTAGTGTCGGCACAGATACGCAGTATTTT
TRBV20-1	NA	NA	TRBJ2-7	CSARRNYEQYF	TGCAGTGCTAGGAGGAACTACGAGCAGTACTTC
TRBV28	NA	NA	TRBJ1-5	CASSLSGQKNQPQHF	TGTGCCAGCAGTTTAAGTGGACAGAAAAATCAGCCCCAGCATTTT
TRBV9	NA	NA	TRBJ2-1	CASSVESGYLNEQFF	TGTGCCAGCAGCGTAGAGTCAGGGTATCTAAATGAGCAGTTCTTC
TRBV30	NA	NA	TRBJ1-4	CAWRLGSEKLFF	TGTGCCTGGAGACTCGGGAGTGAAAAACTGTTTTTT
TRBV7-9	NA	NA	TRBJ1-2	CASSLLTINYGYTF	TGTGCCAGCAGCTTATTAACAATTAACTATGGCTACACCTTC
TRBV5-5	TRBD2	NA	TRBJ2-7	CASSLAGGIQYEQYF	TGTGCCAGCAGCTTGGCGGGGGGGATCCAGTACGAGCAGTACTTC
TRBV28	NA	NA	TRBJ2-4	CASSLGGGLKNIQYF	TGTGCCAGCAGCCTCGGAGGAGGACTTAAAAACATTCAGTACTTC